This entry describes one T cell receptor (beta chain). Its antigen is unknown. This record comes from a study of T cell repertoires and HLA-DP antigens. Across the whole study: A couple of male donors and one female donor spanned ages 18-to-29 through 60-to-69. Pre-culture CD4+ samples used about 1,200 ng DNA versus 200 to 250 ng for CD137+CD4+ sorts.

Findings and limits, study-wide: The CD4+ repertoire was not split into naive and memory.

Method: immunoSEQ multiplex PCR; TCRdb's copy keeps in-frame clones and lacks some. The sample has about 89,000 clones; around nine tenths are singletons. The sequence derives from a man aged 45 to 65 in good health and CMV-seronegative. Specimen: CD4+ T cells from PBMCs.

This chain's CDR3 is CAWSAGDRGNSPLHF. Written as DNA, the CDR3 is TGTGCCTGGAGTGCTGGTGACAGGGGTAATTCACCCCTCCACTTT. V and J are TRBV30 and TRBJ1-6; 8 bases align to TRBD1. The V segment lost 1 base and the J segment 6 bases; nucleotides outside the gene matches: 5. Looked up from germline, CDR1 is GTSNPN and CDR2 is SVGIG (reference sequence). The CDR3 consists of 15 residues.